The rows below give T cell receptor beta chains drawn from one sample of a study of T-cell reconstitution after alpha-beta-depleted transplantation in children. TCRdb used MiXCR to reprocess the PCR reads, holding one entry per CDR3 protein. The sample has hundreds of thousands of distinct CDR3 sequences, approximately 15% seen once. The sequencing used PBMCs, mostly from graft donor cells, collected 360 days after TCRalphabeta/CD19-depleted stem cell transplant. The receptor source for this set is a male patient under 18 who had a stem cell transplant for acute lymphoblastic leukemia, so the T cells may come from the graft donor. CDR3s include the opening cysteine and the closing phenylalanine or tryptophan. The D gene is left open where the match is weak. Clone size is given for some rows only: seen once, a few or many times, or a class if the clone is expanded.

CDR3nt,CDR3aa,len,j_gene,abundance,v_gene,d_gene
TGCAGCGCCGGGGGGACTAGCGTCTACGAGCAGTACTTC,CSAGGTSVYEQYF,13,TRBJ2-7,NA,TRBV29-1,TRBD2
TGTGCCAGCAGCTTAGAGTTAGCGAGAAGCACAGATACGCAGTATTTT,CASSLELARSTDTQYF,16,TRBJ2-3,NA,TRBV11-2,NA
TGTGCCACCAGCAGAGATTCCCCGAGGTCTGGAAACACCATATATTTT,CATSRDSPRSGNTIYF,16,TRBJ1-3,few,TRBV15,NA
TGTGCCACCAGTGATTTGACTGCGGTTGATCCAAAAGAGCAGTACTTC,CATSDLTAVDPKEQYF,16,TRBJ2-7,NA,TRBV24-1,NA
TGCAGTGCTAGTACGGCCGGGGCGGATTCCTACGAGCAGTACTTC,CSASTAGADSYEQYF,15,TRBJ2-7,few,TRBV20-1,NA
TGTGCCAGCTCACCTGTAGCGAGCTCTGGAAACACCATATATTTT,CASSPVASSGNTIYF,15,TRBJ1-3,many,TRBV18,NA
TGTGCCAGCAGCTTGCCGACTAGCGTCCAAGAGACCCAGTACTTC,CASSLPTSVQETQYF,15,TRBJ2-5,NA,TRBV5-6,TRBD2
TGTGCCAGCAGCCTGACAGGGACCGTCAATGAGCAGTTCTTC,CASSLTGTVNEQFF,14,TRBJ2-1,many,TRBV7-3,TRBD1
TGTGCCATCGGGACAGCCACCTACGAGCAGTACTTC,CAIGTATYEQYF,12,TRBJ2-7,few,TRBV10-3,TRBD1
TGTGCCAGCAGTTACTACCAGATAGGTTTCGAGCAGTACTTC,CASSYYQIGFEQYF,14,TRBJ2-7,few,TRBV6-5,NA
TGTGCCAGCAGCTCTACCGGGACAGGGTTCCTTACAGATACGCAGTATTTT,CASSSTGTGFLTDTQYF,17,TRBJ2-3,NA,TRBV11-3,TRBD1
TGTGCCAGCGGGACTGGGGGCACAGATACGCAGTATTTT,CASGTGGTDTQYF,13,TRBJ2-3,few,TRBV12-3/TRBV12-4,NA
TGCAGTGTTATCGACCCGGAGCACCGGGCCAAAAACATTCAGTACTTC,CSVIDPEHRAKNIQYF,16,TRBJ2-4,NA,TRBV20-1,NA
TGCAGTGCTAGAGACGGCAGGGGGCTAGCGCGTTATGCGGAGCTGTTTTTT,CSARDGRGLARYAELFF,17,TRBJ2-2,few,TRBV20-1,TRBD1
TGTGCCTGGAGTGTTTTACGGGGTAGCTCTGGAAACACCATATATTTT,CAWSVLRGSSGNTIYF,16,TRBJ1-3,NA,TRBV30,NA
TGTGCCAGCAGCCAAGATTCGCTTACTAGCGGAACCTACGAGCAGTACTTC,CASSQDSLTSGTYEQYF,17,TRBJ2-7,NA,TRBV4-2,TRBD2
TGTGCCAGCACTACTACCAACTACAATGAGCAGTTCTTC,CASTTTNYNEQFF,13,TRBJ2-1,NA,TRBV12-3/TRBV12-4,NA
TGTGCCAGCAGCCTAACCAGGGGAATGAACACTGAAGCTTTCTTT,CASSLTRGMNTEAFF,15,TRBJ1-1,NA,TRBV7-3,NA
TGTGCCAGCAGTTACTCCGGACTAGCGGGCACTGAGCAGTTCTTC,CASSYSGLAGTEQFF,15,TRBJ2-1,NA,TRBV6-5,TRBD2
TGTGCCAGCAGTTACTCAGGGTTCCTAGCGGAGGGGAACACCGGGGAGCTGTTTTTT,CASSYSGFLAEGNTGELFF,19,TRBJ2-2,few,TRBV6-5,TRBD2
TGTGCCAGCTCACCGGTTTTGACTAGCCGCTACGAGCAGTACTTC,CASSPVLTSRYEQYF,15,TRBJ2-7,once,TRBV18,TRBD2
TGCGCCAGCAGCGTCCGGGACAGGGCCGATGAGCAGTTCTTC,CASSVRDRADEQFF,14,TRBJ2-1,few,TRBV4-1,TRBD1
TGCGCCAGCAGCCCCTGGGCTAGCGGGAGCACCGGGGAGCTGTTTTTT,CASSPWASGSTGELFF,16,TRBJ2-2,NA,TRBV5-1,TRBD2
TGTGCCACCAGTATGCCAGGGAACACCGGGGAGCTGTTTTTT,CATSMPGNTGELFF,14,TRBJ2-2,few,TRBV24-1,NA
TGCGCCAGCAGCTTGGCTCCCAGGGTCATAACTCCCTACGAGCAGTACTTC,CASSLAPRVITPYEQYF,17,TRBJ2-7,few,TRBV5-1,NA
TGCAGTGCTAGCTCATACCGGCGCCGGCGGGAAGAGACCCAGTACTTC,CSASSYRRRREETQYF,16,TRBJ2-5,NA,TRBV20-1,NA
TGTGCCAGCAGCCCACGGACTAGTAGGTTCAACGAGCAGTACTTC,CASSPRTSRFNEQYF,15,TRBJ2-7,NA,TRBV13,TRBD2
TGTGCCAGCAGCCCCAGGCCTCACACCGGGGAGCTGTTTTTT,CASSPRPHTGELFF,14,TRBJ2-2,NA,TRBV7-2,NA
TGTGCCAGCAGTCCCGGGGTCGGCTACGAGCAGTACTTC,CASSPGVGYEQYF,13,TRBJ2-7,many,TRBV27,NA
TGTGCCAGCAGCTTATACGTGGGGACCGGGAGGGGGAACACCGGGGAGCTGTTTTTT,CASSLYVGTGRGNTGELFF,19,TRBJ2-2,NA,TRBV11-1,TRBD2
TGTGCCAGCAGCTTAAGCAGAGCCTCCTACGAGCAGTACTTC,CASSLSRASYEQYF,14,TRBJ2-7,many,TRBV7-6,NA
TGCGCCACCTCTTCGATAGCGGGAGGTACAGATACGCAGTATTTT,CATSSIAGGTDTQYF,15,TRBJ2-3,many,TRBV10-2,TRBD2
TGTGCCAGCAGCTTAGCGGGGCTCGTCGCTTTCTTT,CASSLAGLVAFF,12,TRBJ1-1,many,TRBV7-9,NA
TGTGCCAGCAGCTCCCTTCGAGCGGGAGGTGATACGCAGTATTTT,CASSSLRAGGDTQYF,15,TRBJ2-3,few,TRBV11-2,TRBD2
TGTGCCAGCAGCTTCAACAGGGGGGAGACCCAGTACTTC,CASSFNRGETQYF,13,TRBJ2-5,NA,TRBV7-2,TRBD1
TGTGCCAGCAGCACAGATACGCAGTATTTT,CASSTDTQYF,10,TRBJ2-3,many,TRBV25-1,NA
TGTGCCAGCAGGGAAGCCGCTAGCGGCCACAAAAACATTCAGTACTTC,CASREAASGHKNIQYF,16,TRBJ2-4,NA,TRBV2,TRBD2
TGCGCCAGCAGCCTAAGTTCGGCAGGGGGCTGGTGGCTAGCGGGAGGGGATGAGCAGTTCTTC,CASSLSSAGGWWLAGGDEQFF,21,TRBJ2-1,few,TRBV5-1,TRBD2
TGTGCCAGCACCCATCCCCGGGACAGGGGGTTAGAGCAGTTCTTC,CASTHPRDRGLEQFF,15,TRBJ2-1,few,TRBV12-3/TRBV12-4,TRBD1
TGCGCCAGCAGCTTGGTGGCGGGAGGGGAGGAGACCCAGTACTTC,CASSLVAGGEETQYF,15,TRBJ2-5,NA,TRBV5-1,TRBD2